The T cell receptor beta chain under discussion was sequenced for a study of shared clonotypes between healthy human individuals. Clones were read by immunoSEQ multiplex PCR, and TCRdb kept only the in-frame ones, dropping some. The table lists millions of clones, roughly 92% of them singletons. The length of the CDR3 is 13 residues. Trimming took off 3 bases at V and 2 bases at J, with 8 bases between the two ends. From germline, CDR1 is GTSNPN and CDR2 SVGIG (reference sequence). V gene TRBV30 combines with J gene TRBJ2-1; D is uncertain. Sample: naive CD4+ T cells sorted from blood. Subset in this sample: CD45RA+ positively selected. The sequence derives from a man in his late teens or twenties in good health. In DNA, the CDR3 is TGTGCCTGGAGGCAGGATGCCTACAATGAGCAGTTCTTC. It translates to CAWRQDAYNEQFF. Full variable domain (remainder filled in from reference TRBV30 and TRBJ2-1): SQTIHQWPATLVQPVGSPLSLECTVEGTSNPNLYWYRQAAGRGLQLLFYSVGIGQISSEVPQNLSASRPQDRQFILSSKKLLLSDSGFYLCAWRQDAYNEQFFGPGTRLTVL.